This T cell receptor (beta chain) was captured by sequencing in a study of tumor-infiltrating lymphocytes in localized non-small cell lung cancer. Study-level information: Some samples were collected after neoadjuvant chemotherapy; smokers, never-smokers and several histologies were included. Each patient gave resected tumor and non-adjacent uninvolved lung tissue.

The table came from immunoSEQ multiplex PCR; TCRdb's copy has only in-frame clones and leaves some out. The data contain 6,900 or so clones, approximately 76% of them singletons. A note on this clone: The antigen is undetermined.

Germline V lookup: CDR1 SGHTA, CDR2 FQGTGA. Trimming removed 4 bases from V and 7 bases from J, with 9 bases in between. There are 12 residues in the CDR3. Notes on the study in general: TCR sequencing covered a subset of patients with enough tissue. Different pieces of the same tissue went to different assays, confounding technical variation with intratumor heterogeneity.

The V and J genes are TRBV7-3 and TRBJ2-3; D is uncertain. This receptor was obtained from a human donor with non-small cell lung cancer. Sequenced material: uninvolved lung tissue not adjacent to the tumor. CDR3 nucleotide sequence: TGTGCCAGCAGCTCTCGTGGAAATACGCAGTATTTT. It encodes CASSSRGNTQYF.